These 3 T cell receptor beta chains were sequenced from one sample in a study of cytomegalovirus exposure and HLA in healthy donors. Sequencing was performed with immunoSEQ multiplex PCR; in TCRdb, only in-frame clones are kept and a portion is missing. This table holds 260,000 or so clones, over 75% found once. The sequencing sample was made of PBMCs. The receptors here all came from a woman between 18 and 29 years old in good health and CMV-seronegative.

V and J are TRBV9 and TRBJ1-2, with 10 bases that match TRBD1. The CDR3 is made up of 16 amino acids. Per the germline V gene, CDR1 is SGDLS and CDR2 is YYNGEE. The junction had 12 bases not matched to a gene; V was cut back by 4 bases and J by 6 bases. This chain's CDR3 is CASSREPDRGLHGYTF. The CDR3 DNA reads as TGTGCCAGCAGCCGCGAGCCGGACAGGGGGTTACATGGCTACACCTTC.

The chain couples TRBV2 to TRBJ1-5; TRBD1 is a possible D gene (5 bases). The CDR3 is 18 amino acids. Trimming took 8 bases from V and 0 from J, leaving 23 bases between them. Germline V gene sequence: CDR1 SNHLY, CDR2 FYNNEI. The CDR3, as DNA: TGTGCCAGCGGGGGGGGAGGGGCATCAGATTATAGCAATCAGCCCCAGCATTTT. Its protein is CASGGGGASDYSNQPQHF. The full variable domain, in which reference TRBV2 and TRBJ1-5 provide the parts outside the CDR3, is EPEVTQTPSHQVTQMGQEVILRCVPISNHLYFYWYRQILGQKVEFLVSFYNNEISEKSEIFDDQFSVERPDGSNFTLKIRSTKLEDSAMYFCASGGGGASDYSNQPQHFGDGTRLSIL.

The gene calls are TRBV27 and TRBJ1-2, with D possibly matching TRBD1 (5 bases). This CDR3 has 13 amino acids. Germline V gene sequence: CDR1 MNHEY, CDR2 SMNVEV (reference sequence). The V and J ends lost 6 bases and 4 bases respectively, with 12 bases between them. In DNA form, the CDR3 reads TGTGCCAGCAGCCCACTGGGGGGCTATGGCTACACCTTC. It yields the protein CASSPLGGYGYTF.